The 24 T cell receptor beta chains in this list originate from one sample, sequenced in a study of blood T cell repertoires in COVID-19. Profiled with immunoSEQ multiplex PCR; TCRdb holds only in-frame clones, not every one. The sample gives some 64,000 clones, less than 80% of which show up once; around a sixth is in the top ten. The sequenced sample was peripheral blood. These receptors were taken from a man aged 55 to 70 with acute or convalescent COVID-19.

Note on this clone: Its ends do not fully match the called genes, so a read error is possible. The CDR3 DNA reads as TGTGCCAGCAGAGAAGACAGGTCCGGCTATGGCTACACCTTC. Protein sequence: CASREDRSGYGYTF. V gene TRBV2 combines with J gene TRBJ1-2; weak D call: TRBD1 (6 bases). Per the germline V gene, CDR1 is SNHLY and CDR2 is FYNNEI. This CDR3 comprises 14 residues.

The rearrangement uses TRBV30 and TRBJ1-6, with D possibly being TRBD1 (6 bases). V was cut by 0 bases and J by 9 bases, with 18 bases left in between. Per the germline V gene, CDR1 is GTSNPN and CDR2 is SVGIG (reference sequence). The CDR3 spans 16 residues. The CDR3 nucleotides are TGTGCCTGGAGTGTACGTCAGGGGCGAGTCGGTTCACCCCTCCACTTT. Translating gives CAWSVRQGRVGSPLHF. The whole variable domain, filled in from reference TRBV30 and TRBJ1-6, reads SQTIHQWPATLVQPVGSPLSLECTVEGTSNPNLYWYRQAAGRGLQLLFYSVGIGQISSEVPQNLSASRPQDRQFILSSKKLLLSDSGFYLCAWSVRQGRVGSPLHFGNGTRLTVT.

The CDR3 loop is CASRMTGKNIQYF. CDR3 nucleotide sequence: TGTGCCAGCAGGATGACAGGCAAAAACATTCAGTACTTC. The V and J genes are TRBV27 and TRBJ2-4, with a tentative D call TRBD1 (6 bases). This CDR3 is built from 13 residues. Looked up from germline, CDR1 is MNHEY and CDR2 is SMNVEV (reference sequence). V was cut by 6 bases and J by 3 bases, with 9 bases left in between.

This clone was seen a few times. The rearrangement joins TRBV30 to TRBJ1-6, with D unclear. The CDR3 is 12 amino acids. Germline values: CDR1 GTSNPN, CDR2 SVGIG (reference sequence). V lost 2 bases and J 7 bases, leaving 6 bases between the germline ends. This CDR3 reads CAWSQQNSPLHF. CDR3 coding DNA: TGTGCCTGGAGTCAACAGAATTCACCCCTCCACTTT.

This clone has only one observation. This chain connects TRBV4-2 to TRBJ2-3; 9 nucleotides align to TRBD2. The V and J ends lost 0 bases and 3 bases, in that order; junction bases with no gene match: 16. This CDR3 is built from 20 residues. CDR1 and CDR2 (germline): LGHNA, YNFKEQ. The CDR3 reads CASSQEGWLAGSTLTDTQYF. In nucleotides, the CDR3 is TGTGCCAGCAGCCAAGAGGGATGGCTAGCGGGATCAACCCTAACAGATACGCAGTATTTT.

The J gene is TRBJ2-7, the V gene TRBV18; D possibly corresponds to TRBD1 (5 bases). V was clipped by 2 bases and J by 3 bases, with 14 bases between them. Germline CDR1 and CDR2: KGHSH and LQKENI. The CDR3 is made up of 15 amino acids. The CDR3 protein is CASSPFGARLYEQYF. The DNA for the CDR3 is TGTGCCAGCTCACCATTTGGGGCGCGTCTCTACGAGCAGTACTTC. Based on the CDR3 plus reference TRBV18 and TRBJ2-7, the full variable domain is NAGVMQNPRHLVRRRGQEARLRCSPMKGHSHVYWYRQLPEEGLKFMVYLQKENIIDESGMPKERFSAEFPKEGPSILRIQQVVRGDSAAYFCASSPFGARLYEQYFGPGTRLTVT.

The CDR3 region is CASSDRDRGMGAGELFF. CDR3 DNA sequence: TGTGCCAGCAGCGACCGGGACAGGGGTATGGGTGCCGGGGAGCTGTTTTTT. This rearrangement joins TRBV9 to TRBJ2-2; 10 nucleotides line up with TRBD1. This CDR3 region has 17 residues. Trimming removed 3 bases from V and 6 bases from J; junction bases left unmatched: 11. Germline V gene lookup returns CDR1 SGDLS and CDR2 YYNGEE.

The chain uses TRBV28 and TRBJ1-5; D ambiguous. V dropped 6 bases and J dropped 3 bases, with 18 bases sitting between them. CDR3 length: 16 residues. From germline, CDR1 is MDHEN and CDR2 SYDVKM. CDR3 nucleotide sequence: TGTGCCAGCAGCCTAGGTAGTACCCCCCCCAATCAGCCCCAGCATTTT. Residues: CASSLGSTPPNQPQHF.

In its sample, this clone was seen once. This chain uses TRBV5-4 with TRBJ2-2; TRBD2 might be the D (7 bases). The CDR3 spans 16 residues. CDR1 and CDR2 from the germline V gene are SGHNT and YYREEE (reference sequence). Trimming cost V 0 bases and J 4 bases, with 13 bases left between them. For the CDR3, the DNA is TGTGCCAGCAGCTTGGTGGCGGGGGCGGGCACCGGGGAGCTGTTTTTT. Protein sequence: CASSLVAGAGTGELFF.

The CDR3 here is CASSSDRSNEKLFF. CDR3 DNA sequence: TGTGCCAGCAGCTCGGACAGATCTAATGAAAAACTGTTTTTT. V and J are TRBV13 and TRBJ1-4; possible D gene TRBD1, 6 bases. V was trimmed by 4 bases and J by 3 bases, leaving 9 bases between them. CDR3 length equals 14 residues. CDR1 and CDR2 (germline): PRHDT, FYEKMQ (reference sequence).

The rearrangement uses TRBV5-1 and TRBJ2-7, with 8 positions matching TRBD1. There are 15 residues in the CDR3. Losses at the gene ends were 2 bases for V and 5 bases for J; bases not matched to a gene: 9. Germline-derived CDR1 and CDR2 are SGHRS and YFSETQ. The CDR3 sequence is CASSFFQGARDEQYF. The CDR3 region has the DNA TGCGCCAGCAGCTTCTTCCAGGGGGCGCGCGACGAGCAGTACTTC.

J is TRBJ2-1 and V is TRBV5-1; 8 nucleotides agree with TRBD2. This CDR3 is built from 14 residues. The germline V gene encodes CDR1 SGHRS and CDR2 YFSETQ. J was trimmed by 9 bases and V by 4 bases; bases with no gene match: 9. The CDR3 spells CASSPGTSRSEQFF. The CDR3, as DNA: TGCGCCAGCAGCCCGGGGACTAGTCGGAGTGAGCAGTTCTTC.

The V and J genes are TRBV5-1 and TRBJ1-1; D is ambiguous. CDR1 and CDR2 (germline): SGHRS, YFSETQ. Trimming shortened V by 0 bases and J by 8 bases, and 11 bases separated the two germline ends. The CDR3 sequence is 13 residues long. The CDR3 is CASSLGVPREAFF. CDR3 in DNA: TGCGCCAGCAGCTTGGGGGTTCCCAGGGAAGCTTTCTTT. The variable domain in full, completed from reference TRBV5-1 and TRBJ1-1, reads KAGVTQTPRYLIKTRGQQVTLSCSPISGHRSVSWYQQTPGQGLQFLFEYFSETQRNKGNFPGRFSGRQFSNSRSEMNVSTLELGDSALYLCASSLGVPREAFFGQGTRLTVV.

The rearrangement joins TRBV4-2 to TRBJ2-1; 12 positions agree with TRBD2. The germline CDR1 and CDR2 sequences are LGHNA and YNFKEQ. This CDR3 contains 16 residues. Trimming cost V 7 bases and J 6 bases; bases outside gene matches: 10. The CDR3 bases are TGTGCCAGCACAACTAGCGGGAGGAATGTTGGCAATGAGCAGTTCTTC. Protein product: CASTTSGRNVGNEQFF.

The rearrangement links TRBV19 to TRBJ2-2, with 9 bases matching TRBD2. Germline V lookup: CDR1 LNHDA, CDR2 SQIVND (reference sequence). The CDR3 has 16 amino acids. J was trimmed by 5 bases and V by 4 bases; bases with no gene match: 8. CDR3 region: CASSSLAGWATGELFF. CDR3 DNA: TGTGCCAGTAGTAGTCTAGCGGGATGGGCGACCGGGGAGCTGTTTTTT.

This clone has just a few counts. The V gene is TRBV28, the J gene TRBJ2-7, with 7 bases fitting TRBD1. Germline CDR1 is MDHEN and CDR2 is SYDVKM. J gave up 6 bases and V 2 bases, and 13 bases lay outside the gene matches. The CDR3 has 16 residues. In nucleotides, the CDR3 is TGTGCCAGCAGTTTACCCAAGGGCAGGGGGTTTGGCGAGCAGTACTTC. Translating gives CASSLPKGRGFGEQYF.

This rearrangement joins TRBV7-9 to TRBJ2-7, with D possibly matching TRBD1 (5 bases). CDR3 length: 12 residues. Germline V gives CDR1 SEHNR, CDR2 FQNEAQ (reference sequence). The V end was cut by 5 bases, the J end by 4 bases, with 9 bases between. Here the CDR3 DNA reads TGTGCCAGCAGCGCGGCAGGGTACGAGCAGTACTTC. Translating it yields CASSAAGYEQYF.

The chain carries TRBV24-1 and TRBJ1-5; D possibly corresponds to TRBD1 (6 bases). The CDR3 consists of 18 residues. The V gene lost 6 bases and the J gene lost 7 bases, with 27 bases spanning the gap. The germline V gene has CDR1 KGHDR and CDR2 SFDVKD. Here the CDR3 reads CATSRGGREYPYRQPQHF. DNA of the CDR3: TGTGCCACCAGTCGGGGGGGCCGTGAATACCCCTACCGGCAGCCCCAGCATTTT.

The table lists this clone with a count of one. The chain joins TRBV5-8 to TRBJ1-5; D remains ambiguous. Trimming removed 6 bases from V and 2 bases from J, with 9 bases in between. Germline V lookup: CDR1 SGHTS, CDR2 YDEGEE. The CDR3 covers 13 residues. This CDR3 reads CASTSYGNQPQHF. CDR3 in DNA: TGTGCCAGCACCTCTTATGGCAATCAGCCCCAGCATTTT.

This clone was observed a single time. The CDR3 DNA follows: TGTGCCAGCACCCCGCGTTTACTAGCGGGAGTTTTGGCAGATACGCAGTATTTT. It translates to CASTPRLLAGVLADTQYF. V is TRBV27 and J is TRBJ2-3; 11 bases are shared with TRBD2. The junction had 16 bases not matched to a gene; V was cut back by 7 bases and J by 4 bases. Germline V gene data show CDR1 as MNHEY and CDR2 as SMNVEV (reference sequence). CDR3 length: 18 residues.

The chain recombines TRBV14 with TRBJ1-6; unclear D gene. The germline V gene encodes CDR1 SGHDN and CDR2 FVKESK. The CDR3 length is 13 residues. Between the trimmed V and J ends, which lost 4 bases and 8 bases, there was a span of 9 bases. CDR3 sequence (DNA): TGTGCCAGCAGCCCGAGGTTGGATTCACCCCTCCACTTT. Its translation: CASSPRLDSPLHF.

The chain has TRBV7-2 and TRBJ2-1; 8 positions match TRBD2. Germline CDR1 and CDR2: SGHTA and FQGNSA. The CDR3 length is 11 residues. Trimming removed 8 bases from V and 12 bases from J; junction bases left unmatched: 6. The CDR3 DNA is TGTGCCAGCTCCACCGGGGGGGGGCAGTTCTTC. Protein product: CASSTGGGQFF. The full variable domain, completed using reference TRBV7-2 and TRBJ2-1, is GAGVSQSPSNKVTEKGKDVELRCDPISGHTALYWYRQSLGQGLEFLIYFQGNSAPDKSGLPSDRFSAERTGGSVSTLTIQRTQQEDSAVYLCASSTGGGQFFGPGTRLTVL.

The chain has TRBV9 and TRBJ2-7, with 8 bases identical to TRBD1. V lost 4 bases and J lost 2; bases outside the gene matches: 5. The CDR3 is 14 amino acids. Per the germline V gene, CDR1 is SGDLS and CDR2 is YYNGEE. This CDR3 is CASSPRTGPYEQYF. Here the CDR3 DNA reads TGTGCCAGCAGCCCGCGGACAGGGCCCTACGAGCAGTACTTC.

This clone was seen only a few times. The V gene is TRBV13, the J gene TRBJ2-7, with 15 nucleotides matching TRBD2. Trimming took 6 bases from V and 6 from J; bases not matched to a gene: 9. The CDR3 spans 16 residues. Germline CDR1 PRHDT, CDR2 FYEKMQ (reference sequence). The DNA for the CDR3 is TGTGCCAGCAGATTCGGACTAGCGGGAGGGATCGGCGAGCAGTACTTC. It is translated as CASRFGLAGGIGEQYF.